This TCR beta chain appears in the sequencing data of a study of T cells in Graves' hyperthyroidism and ophthalmopathy. Study-wide results and limits: The model made its ophthalmopathy prediction, and onset followed a median around six months later.

In the case of this clonotype: What it binds is not known.

The V gene's germline CDR1 is SQVTM and CDR2 ANQGSEA. The CDR3 contains 13 residues. The V gene lost 6 bases and the J gene lost 6 bases, with 18 bases spanning the gap. Amplified TCR beta CDR3 regions came from RNA transcripts. When the TCR CDR3 underwent first-round RT-PCR, the HTBI primer set was used. TCRdb recomputed calls from the multiplex PCR reads with MiXCR, one row per CDR3 protein. The sample includes over 300,000 distinct CDR3 sequences, approximately 14% seen only once; the top ten take 8% to 13%. The source material was blood. This TCR was sampled from a woman aged 55-70 years with Graves' hyperthyroidism. This chain links TRBV29-1 with TRBJ2-7, with D possibly being TRBD2 (5 bases). The CDR3 region has the DNA TGCAGCGTGCAACAAGAGGGTCAACTCGAGCAGTACTTC. Translation: CSVQQEGQLEQYF.